The subject of this entry is one T cell receptor beta chain. What it binds is not known. Germline lookup yields CDR1 KGHDR and CDR2 SFDVKD. The CDR3 has 11 amino acids. Trimming took off 5 bases at V and 11 bases at J, with 11 bases between the two ends. Using a J-beta primer mix together with a sample-barcoded 5' primer, a second PCR was run for about 6 to 11 cycles. A single record per CDR3 protein comes from TCRdb applying MiXCR to the 5' RACE reads. The sample consists of hundreds of thousands of distinct CDR3 sequences, around 43% of them appearing once. These data belong to a study of blood T cells in healthy people across ages. Study-level findings and limits: The recorded TCR beta diversity per million T cells decreased in a roughly linear manner with age.

Source material: blood. The rearrangement uses TRBV24-1 and TRBJ2-5; TRBD2 is a possible D gene (6 bases). The origin of this receptor is a man aged 55 to 70 in good health. CDR3 sequence: CATSVRDWQYF. As DNA, the CDR3 is TGTGCCACCAGTGTGAGGGACTGGCAGTACTTC.